A selection of T cell receptor beta chains follows, all from one sample in a study of blood T cell repertoires in COVID-19. Some clones are missing from TCRdb's copy, which holds only in-frame ones; the method was immunoSEQ multiplex PCR. Of about 250,000 clones listed, approximately 85% are singletons. The sequencing input was peripheral blood. The receptor source for this set is a man aged 45 to 65 with COVID-19, enrolled during active disease. The conserved cysteine and the conserved F or W are not part of the CDR3 here. Size is omitted from some rows. Given values are once, few, many or a class for expanded clones.

CDR3 length	V gene	clone size	J gene	CDR3 protein
18	TRBV19	-	TRBJ2-3	ASSMIRRTGFVFGTDTQY
15	TRBV5-1	-	TRBJ1-2	ASSLQPEWGQGFGYT
14	TRBV5-1	-	TRBJ2-3	ASSLAGTSGTDTQY
13	TRBV10-3	-	TRBJ1-1	AISESRAMNTEAF
11	TRBV29-1	once	TRBJ1-1	SVEVGGGTEAF
17	TRBV28	-	TRBJ1-1	ASSLFSRGGKRLYTEAF
13	TRBV5-8	-	TRBJ1-2	ASSLAAVSALSNT
11	TRBV12-3/TRBV12-4	-	TRBJ1-5	ASSSSGNQPQH
13	TRBV6-5	-	TRBJ2-7	ASSLGQSSSYEQY
15	TRBV27	-	TRBJ2-4	ASSLYGRARAKNIQY
15	TRBV4-3	-	TRBJ2-3	ASSQDTASGGIDTQY
13	TRBV30	once	TRBJ2-3	AWSRDMESTDTQY
12	TRBV7-3	-	TRBJ2-1	ASSYGDRNNEQF
13	TRBV5-1	-	TRBJ1-6	ASSLQGSGNSPLH
10	TRBV3-1/TRBV3-2	-	TRBJ2-5	ASTGVGETQY
12	TRBV4-1	-	TRBJ2-7	ASSRGQSSYEQY
13	TRBV7-2	-	TRBJ2-7	ASSPPGTVSYEQY
12	TRBV7-8	few	TRBJ2-7	ASSNRRQGYEQY
13	TRBV2	-	TRBJ2-4	ASSATGGVRDIQY
13	TRBV28	-	TRBJ1-4	ASSTGRGSGEKLF
14	TRBV7-6	-	TRBJ2-5	ASSLGSGGHQETQY
15	TRBV28	few	TRBJ1-2	ASSQLVNDRGNYGYT
11	TRBV5-1	-	TRBJ2-5	ASSPPSEETQY
11	TRBV29-1	-	TRBJ2-7	SVRETGDYEQY
12	TRBV6-5	-	TRBJ2-2	ASRGTGGTGELF
12	TRBV3-1/TRBV3-2	-	TRBJ2-5	ASSHRGGQETQY
12	TRBV5-6	-	TRBJ2-3	ASSFVRSTDTQY
13	TRBV9	-	TRBJ1-4	ASSVGGQGSEKLF
13	TRBV19	-	TRBJ2-6	ASSIRAPGANVLT
14	TRBV27	-	TRBJ1-6	ASSLPGTAYNSPLH
13	TRBV5-1	-	TRBJ1-2	ASSGGQGGEYGYT
14	TRBV11-2	-	TRBJ2-5	ASSPLTGLPQETQY
12	TRBV29-1	-	TRBJ2-1	SGAGTGAVSAQF